Below are 14 T cell receptor beta chains sequenced from a single sample in a study of shared T cell receptors in the human thymus. Some clones are missing from TCRdb's copy, which holds only in-frame ones; the method was immunoSEQ multiplex PCR. Among 450,000 to 650,000 clones listed, 70% to 80% were seen once. These same data were also listed under a study on human thymus T cells.

Specimen: thymocytes. The receptor set was obtained from a boy under three years old with a congenital heart defect.

J is TRBJ2-1 and V is TRBV7-2; D is unresolved. The germline V and J ends were trimmed by 5 bases and 3 bases, with 11 bases remaining between them. This CDR3 has 14 residues. Germline CDR1 is SGHTA and CDR2 is FQGNSA. The CDR3 spells CASSPRRVYNEQFF. CDR3 sequence (DNA): TGTGCCAGCAGCCCCCGTCGAGTCTACAATGAGCAGTTCTTC.

This chain joins TRBV25-1 and TRBJ2-1, with D unresolved. This CDR3 spans 13 amino acids. Germline V gene data show CDR1 as MGHDK and CDR2 as SYGVNS. Deletions cut 3 bases from V and 12 bases from J, with 15 bases between. CDR3 loop: CASSELDHSRQFF. For the CDR3, the DNA is TGTGCCAGCAGTGAGCTAGACCATTCCCGGCAGTTCTTC.

To note about this clone: The germline gene is not matched at one end of the junction; a read error may be the cause. The rearrangement joins TRBV5-6 to TRBJ2-7, with 7 bases that match TRBD1. CDR1 and CDR2 from the germline V gene are SGHDT and YYEEEE. The CDR3 is made up of 14 amino acids. The CDR3 loop reads CASSFRQGAYGQYF. CDR3 DNA: TGTGCCAGCAGCTTTAGACAGGGTGCCTACGGGCAGTACTTC.

J is TRBJ2-7 and V is TRBV4-1; TRBD2 matches at 8 bases. Germline CDR1 is MGHRA and CDR2 is YSYEKL. The CDR3 length is 15 residues. Unmatched junction bases numbered 7, after V lost 3 bases and J lost 3 bases. The CDR3 DNA is TGCGCCAGCAGCCAGTTCAGCGGGAGCGGCTACGAGCAGTACTTC. Translating it yields CASSQFSGSGYEQYF.

The rearrangement uses TRBV28 and TRBJ2-5, with D possibly TRBD1 on 5 matching bases. This CDR3 is 16 amino acids long. Between the trimmed V and J ends, which lost 4 bases and 0 bases, there was a span of 15 bases. Looked up from germline, CDR1 is MDHEN and CDR2 is SYDVKM. The CDR3: CASSSLRGADQETQYF. The CDR3 coding sequence is TGTGCCAGCAGTTCTCTAAGGGGTGCAGACCAAGAGACCCAGTACTTC.

V usage is TRBV6-1 and J usage is TRBJ2-2; TRBD2 matches 10 bases. This CDR3 is built from 17 residues. V gave up 3 bases and J gave up 7 bases; unmatched junction bases: 11. The germline V gene has CDR1 MNHNS and CDR2 SASEGT. CDR3 in amino acids: CASSEVAASGSHGELFF. The DNA of the CDR3 is TGTGCCAGCAGTGAGGTGGCGGCTAGCGGGAGTCACGGGGAGCTGTTTTTT.

The chain combines TRBV6-1 with TRBJ1-1, with a tentative D call TRBD1 (5 bases). Germline CDR1 and CDR2: MNHNS and SASEGT. The ends were cut back, 6 bases at V and 2 bases at J, with 16 bases in the middle. The CDR3 spans 15 residues. The CDR3 spells CASRGGLPGNTEAFF. The CDR3 region has the DNA TGTGCCAGCAGGGGGGGACTACCGGGCAACACTGAAGCTTTCTTT.

This clone appeared once. The rearrangement uses TRBV10-3 and TRBJ2-2, with 10 bases matching TRBD2. Trimming cost V 6 bases and J 7 bases; bases outside gene matches: 5. Per germline, CDR1 ENHRY and CDR2 SYGVKD. This CDR3 is 14 amino acids long. The CDR3 protein is CAISQREGHGELFF. The CDR3 nucleotides read TGTGCCATCAGCCAGCGGGAGGGGCACGGGGAGCTGTTTTTT.

The table lists this clone with a few counts. This chain uses TRBV14 with TRBJ1-1, with D tentatively TRBD1 (6 bases). Germline values: CDR1 SGHDN, CDR2 FVKESK. Between the trimmed V and J ends, which lost 0 bases and 1 base, there was a span of 9 bases. The CDR3 is 15 amino acids. The DNA of the CDR3 is TGTGCCAGCAGCCAAGAGGGGGCCCGGAACACTGAAGCTTTCTTT. Translation gives CASSQEGARNTEAFF.

The rearrangement uses TRBV27 and TRBJ1-4; 9 nucleotides agree with TRBD1. After removal of 8 bases from V and 4 bases from J, the junction contained 2 bases not matched to a gene. The CDR3 has 13 residues. The germline gives CDR1 MNHEY, CDR2 SMNVEV (reference sequence). CDR3 sequence: CASLGQGNEKLFF. The DNA of the CDR3 is TGTGCCAGCCTGGGACAGGGTAATGAAAAACTGTTTTTT.

A remark on this clone: One end of the junction fails to match germline, which may point to a read error. The genes are TRBV7-7 and TRBJ2-5; a possible D gene is TRBD1 (6 bases). CDR1 SSHAT and CDR2 FNYEAQ come from the germline V gene (reference sequence). The CDR3 spans 15 residues. The CDR3: CASSLVRGSMETQYF. CDR3 in DNA: TGTGCTAGCAGCTTAGTCAGGGGCTCGATGGAGACCCAGTACTTC.

CDR3 sequence: CASSAGTSAYNEQFF. CDR3 bases: TGTGCCAGCAGCGCAGGGACTAGCGCCTACAATGAGCAGTTCTTC. The V call is TRBV9, the J call TRBJ2-1; 10 nucleotides align to TRBD2. Germline assignment: CDR1 SGDLS and CDR2 YYNGEE. V shed 3 bases and J 2 bases; nucleotides not matched to a gene: 2. The length of the CDR3 is 15 residues.

This clone has more than one count but fewer than ten. The V gene is TRBV9, the J gene TRBJ1-2; the D gene is possibly TRBD1 (5 bases). Trimming removed 4 bases from V and 4 bases from J, with 23 bases in between. Germline values: CDR1 SGDLS, CDR2 YYNGEE. The length of the CDR3 is 17 residues. The CDR3 DNA is TGTGCCAGCAGCCCACTCCCCCGGGGGGACGTCCTCTATGGCTACACCTTC. Translating it yields CASSPLPRGDVLYGYTF.

The V call is TRBV29-1, the J call TRBJ2-1; 10 bases agree with TRBD2. CDR1 is SQVTM, CDR2 ANQGSEA, per germline. The length of the CDR3 is 14 residues. V trimming: 8 bases; J trimming: 4 bases; junction bases outside the gene matches: 8. The CDR3 nucleotides are TGCAGCCTCCCCGGGACTAGCGTTTACAATGAGCAGTTCTTC. Its protein product is CSLPGTSVYNEQFF.